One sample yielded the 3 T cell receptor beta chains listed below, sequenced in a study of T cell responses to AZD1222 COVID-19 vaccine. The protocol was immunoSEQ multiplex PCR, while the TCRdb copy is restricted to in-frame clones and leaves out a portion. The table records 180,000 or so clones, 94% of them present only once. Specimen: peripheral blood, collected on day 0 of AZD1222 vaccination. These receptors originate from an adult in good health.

CDR3 protein: CASSPRGANNEQFF. The CDR3 coding sequence is TGTGCCAGTAGTCCCCGGGGGGCGAACAATGAGCAGTTCTTC. The J gene is TRBJ2-1, the V gene TRBV19, with D perhaps matching TRBD2 (7 bases). This CDR3 has 14 residues. Germline V gene data show CDR1 as LNHDA and CDR2 as SQIVND (reference sequence). V lost 5 bases and J 5 bases, leaving 13 bases between the germline ends.

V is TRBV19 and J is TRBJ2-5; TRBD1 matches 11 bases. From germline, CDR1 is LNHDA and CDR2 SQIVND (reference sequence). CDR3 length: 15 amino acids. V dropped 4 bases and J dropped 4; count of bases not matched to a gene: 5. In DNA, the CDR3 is TGTGCCAGTAGTACCGGGACAGGGGGAGGAGAGACCCAGTACTTC. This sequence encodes CASSTGTGGGETQYF.

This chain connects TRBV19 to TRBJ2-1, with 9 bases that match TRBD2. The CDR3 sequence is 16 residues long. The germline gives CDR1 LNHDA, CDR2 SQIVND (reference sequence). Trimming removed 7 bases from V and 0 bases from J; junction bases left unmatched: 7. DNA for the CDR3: TGTGCCAGTAAAGGGGTTAGCGGGAGCTCCTACAATGAGCAGTTCTTC. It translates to CASKGVSGSSYNEQFF.